This TCR beta chain came from a study of graft-versus-host responses after intestinal transplantation. Turning to the study itself: All recipients got anti-thymocyte globulin induction, then tacrolimus and steroids for about 3 years.

The CDR3 extends over 12 amino acids. CDR1 and CDR2 from the germline V gene are SNHLY and FYNNEI. Regarding the study as a whole: GvH clonotypes were identified within recipient marrow, with a subset emerging first in ileum or blood. Elevated graft-versus-host to host-versus-graft clonal ratios in allografts were recorded for patients with graft-donor T cell macrochimerism. Early declines in HvG clones that occurred post-transplant were associated with peak circulating GvH clone levels.

TCRdb's table, derived via immunoSEQ multiplex PCR, lists solely in-frame clones and lacks some. This sample yields about 51,000 clones, of which 70% to 90% are seen a single time; 0.62% belongs to the top ten. Regarding this clone: Its target is unknown.

The receptor was isolated from a human donor who was the organ donor for an intestinal transplant. This chain connects TRBV2 to TRBJ2-5, with D possibly being TRBD1 (5 bases). The J call may be incorrect, as the DNA end agrees better with TRBJ2-7. The sample in question was unstimulated CD4+ T cells sorted from spleen or lymph node cells, obtained before transplant. The CDR3 nucleotides read TGTGCCAGCAGTGGACAGCCATACGAGCAGTACTTC. Protein: CASSGQPYEQYF.